This section outlines one T cell receptor (beta chain) sequence together with its context. Its antigen is currently unknown. The sample originates from a study of lymphopenia after photon versus proton radiotherapy. Study results and caveats: Photon-treated patients lost naive T cells and TCR diversity; proton-treated stayed stable. Better survival with proton therapy was suggested as possible, not demonstrated. Post-nadir diversity loss with photons came from oligoclonal expansion, particularly CD8+ Temra cells.

V was shortened by 1 base and J by 0 bases, with 11 bases between the two germline ends. CDR1 is SGHVS, CDR2 FQNEAQ, per germline. CDR3 length: 16 residues. Sequencing was performed with immunoSEQ multiplex PCR; in TCRdb, only in-frame clones are kept and a portion is missing. This table has 50,000 or so clones, roughly 90% appearing once. The receptor was derived from a woman aged 40 to 49 with cholangiocarcinoma. V is TRBV7-8 and J is TRBJ2-3, with a tentative D call TRBD1 (6 bases). The sequencing used peripheral blood, collected from a patient treated with photon-based radiotherapy. CDR3 bases: TGTGCCAGCAGCTTAGTAGGGGGATCTAGCACAGATACGCAGTATTTT. Its protein is CASSLVGGSSTDTQYF. Full variable domain (remainder filled in from reference TRBV7-8 and TRBJ2-3): GAGVSQSPRYKVAKRGQDVALRCDPISGHVSLFWYQQALGQGPEFLTYFQNEAQLDKSGLPSDRFFAERPEGSVSTLKIQRTQQEDSAVYLCASSLVGGSSTDTQYFGPGTRLTVL.